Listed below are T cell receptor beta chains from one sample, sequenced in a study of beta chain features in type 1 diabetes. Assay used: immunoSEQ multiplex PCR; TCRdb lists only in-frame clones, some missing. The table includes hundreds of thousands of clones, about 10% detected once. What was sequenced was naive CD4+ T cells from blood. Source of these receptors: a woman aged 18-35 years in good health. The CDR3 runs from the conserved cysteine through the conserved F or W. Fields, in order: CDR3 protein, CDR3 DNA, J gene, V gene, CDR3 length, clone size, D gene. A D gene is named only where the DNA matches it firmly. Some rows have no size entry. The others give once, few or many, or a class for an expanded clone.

CDR3aa: CASSLTGEANYGYTF
CDR3nt: TGTGCCAGCAGCTTAACAGGGGAAGCTAACTATGGCTACACCTTC
j_gene: TRBJ1-2
v_gene: TRBV7-3
len: 15
abundance: few
d_gene: .

CDR3aa: CASSQGLADAYEQYF
CDR3nt: TGTGCCAGCAGTCAGGGACTAGCGGATGCTTACGAGCAGTACTTC
j_gene: TRBJ2-7
v_gene: TRBV6-6
len: 15
abundance: few
d_gene: TRBD2

CDR3aa: CASTGTAPLLSGELFF
CDR3nt: TGTGCCTCAACGGGGACGGCCCCTTTGTTGTCCGGGGAGCTGTTTTTT
j_gene: TRBJ2-2
v_gene: TRBV30
len: 16
abundance: few
d_gene: .

CDR3aa: CASSPTKGEGETQYF
CDR3nt: TGCGCCAGCAGCCCAACGAAGGGGGAGGGCGAGACCCAGTACTTC
j_gene: TRBJ2-5
v_gene: TRBV5-1
len: 15
abundance: few
d_gene: .

CDR3aa: CASSDRTSGDIQYF
CDR3nt: TGTGCCAGCAGTGACCGGACTAGCGGGGACATTCAGTACTTC
j_gene: TRBJ2-4
v_gene: TRBV2
len: 14
abundance: .
d_gene: TRBD2

CDR3aa: CASSLGWEHTEAFF
CDR3nt: TGCGCCAGCAGCTTGGGGTGGGAACACACTGAAGCTTTCTTT
j_gene: TRBJ1-1
v_gene: TRBV5-1
len: 14
abundance: .
d_gene: .

CDR3aa: CASSVRGSASTDTQYF
CDR3nt: TGTGCCAGCAGCGTACGCGGGAGTGCTAGCACAGATACGCAGTATTTT
j_gene: TRBJ2-3
v_gene: TRBV9
len: 16
abundance: few
d_gene: TRBD2

CDR3aa: CASSERGRGYTF
CDR3nt: TGTGCCAGCAGTGAACGGGGGCGAGGCTACACCTTC
j_gene: TRBJ1-2
v_gene: TRBV25-1
len: 12
abundance: .
d_gene: .

CDR3aa: CASSRTSGGDTQYF
CDR3nt: TGCGCCAGCAGTCGGACTAGCGGGGGCGATACGCAGTATTTT
j_gene: TRBJ2-3
v_gene: TRBV4-3
len: 14
abundance: .
d_gene: TRBD2

CDR3aa: CASRGTGELFF
CDR3nt: TGTGCCAGCAGGGGCACCGGGGAGCTGTTTTTT
j_gene: TRBJ2-2
v_gene: TRBV25-1
len: 11
abundance: .
d_gene: .

CDR3aa: CASSDYPGTGSEELFF
CDR3nt: TGTGCCAGCAGTGATTATCCGGGGACAGGGTCCGAGGAACTGTTTTTT
j_gene: TRBJ1-4
v_gene: TRBV25-1
len: 16
abundance: few
d_gene: TRBD1

CDR3aa: CASSSWDRDYEQYF
CDR3nt: TGTGCCAGCAGTTCCTGGGACAGGGACTACGAGCAGTACTTC
j_gene: TRBJ2-7
v_gene: TRBV6-5
len: 14
abundance: .
d_gene: TRBD1

CDR3aa: CASRPDVMATDTQYF
CDR3nt: TGTGCCAGCAGGCCGGACGTAATGGCGACAGATACGCAGTATTTT
j_gene: TRBJ2-3
v_gene: TRBV5-4
len: 15
abundance: many
d_gene: .

CDR3aa: CASSFSRANEKLFF
CDR3nt: TGTGCCAGCAGCTTCTCCAGGGCTAATGAAAAACTGTTTTTT
j_gene: TRBJ1-4
v_gene: TRBV7-2
len: 14
abundance: .
d_gene: .

CDR3aa: CAISDFYEQYF
CDR3nt: TGTGCCATCAGTGATTTCTACGAGCAGTACTTC
j_gene: TRBJ2-7
v_gene: TRBV10-3
len: 11
abundance: few
d_gene: .

CDR3aa: CASSPEERAPNNEQFF
CDR3nt: TGTGCCAGCAGCCCGGAGGAGAGGGCCCCTAACAATGAGCAGTTCTTC
j_gene: TRBJ2-1
v_gene: TRBV5-6
len: 16
abundance: .
d_gene: .

CDR3aa: CATSRVGRSDYGYTF
CDR3nt: TGTGCCACCAGCAGAGTTGGGAGGAGTGACTATGGCTACACCTTC
j_gene: TRBJ1-2
v_gene: TRBV15
len: 15
abundance: .
d_gene: .

CDR3aa: CAWSLSLVPQYF
CDR3nt: TGTGCCTGGAGCCTTTCCCTAGTGCCCCAGTACTTC
j_gene: TRBJ2-5
v_gene: TRBV30
len: 12
abundance: few
d_gene: .

CDR3aa: CASSQTLGPGTDTQYF
CDR3nt: TGCGCCAGCAGCCAAACACTAGGGCCCGGCACAGATACGCAGTATTTT
j_gene: TRBJ2-3
v_gene: TRBV4-3
len: 16
abundance: .
d_gene: .

CDR3aa: CSAYRDLQETQYF
CDR3nt: TGCAGCGCTTACCGGGACTTACAAGAGACCCAGTACTTC
j_gene: TRBJ2-5
v_gene: TRBV29-1
len: 13
abundance: .
d_gene: .

CDR3aa: CASSYTGTVYEQYF
CDR3nt: TGTGCCAGCAGTTACACCGGGACAGTCTACGAGCAGTACTTC
j_gene: TRBJ2-7
v_gene: TRBV6-5
len: 14
abundance: .
d_gene: TRBD1